These 29 T cell receptor beta chains came from one sample sequenced in a study of blood T cell repertoires in COVID-19. Sequencing was performed with immunoSEQ multiplex PCR; in TCRdb, only in-frame clones are kept and a portion is missing. The sample comprises fewer than 350,000 clones, around nine tenths of which are singletons, and about 5.5% rests with the top ten. The sample was PBMCs or T cells enriched from blood (not recorded which). Receptors were obtained from a woman in her thirties or forties who had recovered from COVID-19.

The chain links TRBV28 to TRBJ2-7, with D possibly matching TRBD2 (5 bases). This CDR3 is built from 13 residues. Deletions cut 3 bases from V and 0 bases from J, with 6 bases between. The germline CDR1 and CDR2 sequences are MDHEN and SYDVKM. The CDR3 loop is CASSLGSSYEQYF. Written as DNA, the CDR3 is TGTGCCAGCAGTTTGGGGAGCTCCTACGAGCAGTACTTC. Filled out from reference TRBV28 and TRBJ2-7, the complete variable domain reads DVKVTQSSRYLVKRTGEKVFLECVQDMDHENMFWYRQDPGLGLRLIYFSYDVKMKEKGDIPEGYSVSREKKERFSLILESASTNQTSMYLCASSLGSSYEQYFGPGTRLTVT.

The chain combines TRBV30 with TRBJ2-1, with D hard to call. Germline assignment: CDR1 GTSNPN and CDR2 SVGIG (reference sequence). V was trimmed by 0 bases and J by 4 bases, leaving 10 bases between them. The CDR3 sequence is 14 residues long. CDR3 nucleotide sequence: TGTGCCTGGAGTGTACTTGGCGGTTACAATGAGCAGTTCTTC. It translates to CAWSVLGGYNEQFF.

V usage is TRBV7-2 and J usage is TRBJ1-6, with 10 bases aligning to TRBD1. Trimming removed 5 bases from V and 8 bases from J; junction bases left unmatched: 12. CDR1 is SGHTA, CDR2 FQGNSA, per germline. The CDR3 loop spans 17 amino acids. CDR3 amino acids: CASSLRSGQGSDSPLHF. Here the CDR3 DNA reads TGTGCCAGCAGCCTCAGATCGGGACAGGGGAGCGATTCACCCCTCCACTTT.

CDR3 sequence: CASSLGDSLVYFHF. The DNA of the CDR3 is TGTGCCAGCAGCTTGGGGGACTCCTTAGTTTACTTCCACTTT. This chain connects TRBV5-8 to TRBJ1-6, with D possibly matching TRBD1 (5 bases). The CDR3 is 14 residues long. The germline V gene encodes CDR1 SGHTS and CDR2 YDEGEE. V was shortened by 0 bases and J by 17 bases, with 18 bases between the two germline ends.

The V gene is TRBV6-2 or TRBV6-3, the J gene TRBJ2-1; TRBD2 matches at 7 bases. CDR3 size: 12 residues. CDR1 is MNHEY and CDR2 is SVGEGT in the germline V gene. Trimming took 6 bases from V and 9 from J; bases not matched to a gene: 5. The CDR3: CASSRWTSEQFF. In nucleotides, the CDR3 is TGTGCCAGCAGCCGATGGACTAGTGAGCAGTTCTTC.

The chain combines TRBV11-2 with TRBJ2-7; tentatively, D is TRBD2 (5 bases). V was clipped by 5 bases and J by 3 bases, with 14 bases between them. This CDR3 contains 14 residues. Germline V lookup: CDR1 SGHAT, CDR2 FQNNGV. For the CDR3, the DNA is TGTGCCAGCAGCCCACCATGGGAGAGCTACGAGCAGTACTTC. This translates into CASSPPWESYEQYF. Supplemented by reference TRBV11-2 and TRBJ2-7, the full variable domain reads EAGVAQSPRYKIIEKRQSVAFWCNPISGHATLYWYQQILGQGPKLLIQFQNNGVVDDSQLPKDRFSAERLKGVDSTLKIQPAKLEDSAVYLCASSPPWESYEQYFGPGTRLTVT.

This chain connects TRBV18 to TRBJ1-6; no definite D call. Germline CDR1 is KGHSH and CDR2 is LQKENI. CDR3 length: 15 residues. Trimming stripped 2 bases from V and 6 bases from J, with 11 bases between. The CDR3 loop reads CASSPGHPRNSPLHF. The CDR3, as DNA: TGTGCCAGCTCACCAGGGCATCCGCGTAATTCACCCCTCCACTTT.

Only a few counts were recorded for this clone. The chain combines TRBV7-2 with TRBJ2-1, with D hard to call. In germline, CDR1 is SGHTA, CDR2 FQGNSA. The CDR3 extends over 15 amino acids. V dropped 4 bases and J dropped 0 bases, with 10 bases sitting between them. The CDR3 region is CASSSQMSSYNEQFF. In nucleotides, the CDR3 is TGTGCCAGCAGCTCCCAAATGAGCTCCTACAATGAGCAGTTCTTC.

The chain employs TRBV2 and TRBJ2-1; 7 bases are shared with TRBD2. The CDR3 is 13 residues long. V was pared by 8 bases and J by 2 bases, with 3 bases of the junction left unmatched. Germline V gene sequence: CDR1 SNHLY, CDR2 FYNNEI. The chain's CDR3 is CASGSGPYNEQFF. CDR3 sequence (DNA): TGTGCCAGCGGTAGCGGGCCCTACAATGAGCAGTTCTTC.

The chain joins TRBV19 to TRBJ2-1, with 12 bases identical to TRBD2. V shed 1 base, J shed 7 bases, and the junction held 5 bases outside the gene matches. CDR3 length: 16 amino acids. Germline V gives CDR1 LNHDA, CDR2 SQIVND (reference sequence). This CDR3 reads CASSIVTSGSKNEQFF. The DNA for the CDR3 is TGTGCCAGTAGTATAGTGACTAGCGGGAGTAAGAATGAGCAGTTCTTC.

The chain has TRBV28 and TRBJ1-5; D remains unclear. V lost 6 bases and J lost 5, with 17 bases in between. The CDR3 runs 15 residues. The germline V gene encodes CDR1 MDHEN and CDR2 SYDVKM. CDR3 in DNA: TGTGCCAGCAGCGTAGCCCAGACTAAGGATCAGCCCCAGCATTTT. This gives the protein CASSVAQTKDQPQHF.

The rearrangement uses TRBV29-1 and TRBJ1-6; D is ambiguous. V was shortened by 4 bases and J by 6 bases, with 13 bases between the two germline ends. There are 14 residues in the CDR3. CDR1 and CDR2 from the germline V gene are SQVTM and ANQGSEA. CDR3: CSVAGGSGNSPLHF. CDR3 sequence (DNA): TGCAGCGTTGCAGGTGGGAGCGGTAATTCACCCCTCCACTTT.

The chain has TRBV28 and TRBJ2-1, with 7 positions matching TRBD2. Germline trimming cut 7 bases from V and 6 bases from J; bases unmatched to any gene: 18. Per germline, CDR1 MDHEN and CDR2 SYDVKM. The CDR3 covers 17 residues. CDR3 sequence: CASKLTSSILAGNEQFF. DNA for the CDR3: TGTGCCAGCAAATTGACTAGCTCAATCCTCGCGGGCAATGAGCAGTTCTTC.

On this clone: Just one base apart from a much larger clone, this may be a read error. The same CDR3 can be traced to other DNA sequences in this sample. The V gene is TRBV7-9, the J gene TRBJ1-1; 7 bases line up with TRBD1. CDR1 is SEHNR, CDR2 FQNEAQ, per germline (reference sequence). The CDR3 has 14 residues. V lost 3 bases, J lost 0 bases, and 1 base stayed unmatched. Here the CDR3 reads CASSLTGLNTEAFF. As DNA, the CDR3 is TGTGCCAGCAGCTTGACAGGGTTGAACACTGAAGCTTTCTTT.

The chain has TRBV2 and TRBJ2-7, with 8 bases identical to TRBD2. The CDR3 loop spans 13 amino acids. CDR1 and CDR2 (germline): SNHLY, FYNNEI. The ends lost 8 bases at V and 3 bases at J; junction bases unmatched: 6. The CDR3 region is CASGAGVGYEQYF. Written as DNA, the CDR3 is TGTGCCAGCGGAGCGGGAGTGGGCTACGAGCAGTACTTC.

This chain connects TRBV27 to TRBJ1-5; tentative D call: TRBD1 (6 bases). V was clipped by 5 bases and J by 1 base, with 15 bases between them. The V gene's germline CDR1 is MNHEY and CDR2 SMNVEV (reference sequence). The CDR3 consists of 16 residues. The CDR3 DNA is TGTGCCAGCAGTAGAACAGGGATTAGGAGCAATCAGCCCCAGCATTTT. Amino acids: CASSRTGIRSNQPQHF.

J is TRBJ1-2 and V is TRBV19; TRBD1 agrees at 9 bases. The J segment lost 7 bases and the V segment lost 9 bases, leaving 9 bases of the junction unmatched. This CDR3 has 13 residues. Germline values: CDR1 LNHDA, CDR2 SQIVND (reference sequence). The CDR3 region has the DNA TGTGCCAGCCGGGACAGGGTGTTTGGTGGCTACACCTTC. Translation gives CASRDRVFGGYTF. Based on the CDR3 plus reference TRBV19 and TRBJ1-2, the full variable domain is DGGITQSPKYLFRKEGQNVTLSCEQNLNHDAMYWYRQDPGQGLRLIYYSQIVNDFQKGDIAEGYSVSREKKESFPLTVTSAQKNPTAFYLCASRDRVFGGYTFGSGTRLTVV.

The chain combines TRBV19 with TRBJ2-7, with TRBD2 identical over 7 bases. The CDR3 runs 13 residues. In germline, CDR1 is LNHDA, CDR2 SQIVND (reference sequence). V lost 3 bases, J lost 8 bases, and 7 bases stayed unmatched. The CDR3 nucleotides are TGTGCCAGTAGTATGGGGCGGGAGTTCCAGCAGTACTTC. Translation: CASSMGREFQQYF.

The rearrangement joins TRBV7-3 to TRBJ1-5, with D unresolved. Trimming cost V 2 bases and J 7 bases, with 9 bases left between them. CDR3 length: 13 amino acids. Germline CDR1 reads SGHTA; CDR2 reads FQGTGA. The CDR3: CASSLASGQPQHF. The CDR3 nucleotides are TGTGCCAGCAGCTTAGCGTCAGGCCAGCCCCAGCATTTT.

The chain employs TRBV5-4 and TRBJ1-6; maybe TRBD1 (6 bases). Germline loops: CDR1 SGHNT, CDR2 YYREEE (reference sequence). The CDR3 runs 16 residues. Trimming stripped 0 bases from V and 8 bases from J, with 15 bases between. In DNA, the CDR3 is TGTGCCAGCAGCTTGGGGGGGGGCTCGATGTATTCACCCCTCCACTTT. This codes for CASSLGGGSMYSPLHF.

This clone has just a few counts. The J gene is TRBJ2-7, the V gene TRBV27, with a possible D match to TRBD1 (6 bases). From germline, CDR1 is MNHEY and CDR2 SMNVEV (reference sequence). V dropped 10 bases and J dropped 0 bases, with 13 bases sitting between them. The CDR3 has 13 residues. CDR3 sequence: CANKTGFSYEQYF. The CDR3 DNA sequence: TGTGCCAACAAAACAGGGTTCTCCTACGAGCAGTACTTC.

The J gene is TRBJ2-3, the V gene TRBV6-4; TRBD1 aligns across 7 bases. J gave up 0 bases and V 3 bases, and 6 bases lay outside the gene matches. The CDR3 covers 16 residues. CDR1 MRHNA and CDR2 SNTAGT come from the germline V gene. This chain's CDR3 is CASSERDRSSTDTQYF. Written as DNA, the CDR3 is TGTGCCAGCAGTGAACGGGACAGATCTAGCACAGATACGCAGTATTTT.

This chain uses TRBV7-3 with TRBJ2-3; a possible D gene is TRBD2 (6 bases). Trimming removed 5 bases from V and 4 bases from J, with 7 bases in between. Germline CDR1 reads SGHTA; CDR2 reads FQGTGA. There are 12 residues in the CDR3. CDR3 loop: CASSPGADTQYF. CDR3 sequence (DNA): TGTGCCAGCAGCCCGGGGGCAGATACGCAGTATTTT.

At least ten counts were recorded for this clone. The rearrangement links TRBV18 to TRBJ1-2; unclear D gene. Looked up from germline, CDR1 is KGHSH and CDR2 is LQKENI. V was clipped by 6 bases and J by 4 bases, with 18 bases between them. The CDR3 extends over 15 amino acids. The CDR3 loop is CASSLMAGISYGYTF. CDR3 in DNA: TGTGCCAGCTCTTTGATGGCCGGGATTTCCTATGGCTACACCTTC.

The J gene is TRBJ2-2, the V gene TRBV24-1; 7 bases align to TRBD1. Losses at the gene ends were 7 bases for V and 1 base for J; bases not matched to a gene: 5. Per the germline V gene, CDR1 is KGHDR and CDR2 is SFDVKD. The CDR3 loop spans 15 amino acids. The CDR3 nucleotides are TGTGCCACCAGCCAGACAGGGAGGAACACCGGGGAGCTGTTTTTT. Translation: CATSQTGRNTGELFF.

V gene TRBV2 combines with J gene TRBJ1-1; TRBD1 aligns across 12 bases. V gave up 6 bases and J gave up 4 bases; unmatched junction bases: 9. The CDR3 contains 16 residues. The germline gives CDR1 SNHLY, CDR2 FYNNEI. The CDR3 nucleotides read TGTGCCAGCAGCCGGGACAGGGGGCCCCTTGGCACTGAAGCTTTCTTT. The encoded protein is CASSRDRGPLGTEAFF.

The chain employs TRBV7-2 and TRBJ2-2; 8 nucleotides agree with TRBD2. Germline CDR1 and CDR2: SGHTA and FQGNSA. The CDR3 has 16 amino acids. V gave up 1 base and J gave up 7 bases; unmatched junction bases: 8. CDR3 DNA sequence: TGTGCCAGCAGCTTAGTTGCGGGAGGCCGGGGCGGGGAGCTGTTTTTT. Amino acid sequence: CASSLVAGGRGGELFF. Full variable domain (outside the CDR3, taken from reference TRBV7-2 and TRBJ2-2): GAGVSQSPSNKVTEKGKDVELRCDPISGHTALYWYRQSLGQGLEFLIYFQGNSAPDKSGLPSDRFSAERTGGSVSTLTIQRTQQEDSAVYLCASSLVAGGRGGELFFGEGSRLTVL.

This chain uses TRBV4-3 with TRBJ1-4, with no clear D. The CDR3 is 14 residues long. The germline V and J ends were trimmed by 4 bases and 5 bases, with 11 bases remaining between them. CDR1 and CDR2 (germline): LGHNA, YSLEER. The CDR3 sequence: CASSPRRVNEKLFF. The CDR3 DNA reads as TGCGCCAGCAGCCCCCGACGGGTGAATGAAAAACTGTTTTTT.

This clone was recorded once. This chain joins TRBV28 and TRBJ1-5; D not resolved. Per the germline V gene, CDR1 is MDHEN and CDR2 is SYDVKM. Trimming cost V 3 bases and J 6 bases, with 15 bases left between them. The CDR3 is 15 amino acids. The CDR3 reads CASSFVGGWGQPQHF. The DNA of the CDR3 is TGTGCCAGCAGTTTTGTTGGAGGATGGGGTCAGCCCCAGCATTTT.